A single sample is the source of the 13 T cell receptor beta chains below, sequenced in a study of blood T cell repertoires in COVID-19. TCRdb keeps only in-frame clones here, not all; method: immunoSEQ multiplex PCR. The sample consists of 200,000 to 300,000 clones, roughly 86% of them appearing once. Sequenced material: peripheral blood. Receptor source: a young woman with acute or convalescent COVID-19.

A word on this clone: This sample includes further DNA sequences coding for the same CDR3. J is TRBJ2-3 and V is TRBV9; 10 nucleotides line up with TRBD2. Unmatched junction bases numbered 1, after V lost 0 bases and J lost 3 bases. The CDR3 covers 15 residues. Germline CDR1 is SGDLS and CDR2 is YYNGEE. This CDR3 reads CASSVASGSTDTQYF. In DNA, the CDR3 is TGTGCCAGCAGCGTAGCTAGCGGGAGTACAGATACGCAGTATTTT. Full variable domain (outside the CDR3, taken from reference TRBV9 and TRBJ2-3): DSGVTQTPKHLITATGQRVTLRCSPRSGDLSVYWYQQSLDQGLQFLIQYYNGEERAKGNILERFSAQQFPDLHSELNLSSLELGDSALYFCASSVASGSTDTQYFGPGTRLTVL.

This chain uses TRBV24-1 with TRBJ2-3; 8 bases are shared with TRBD2. This CDR3 is built from 16 residues. The J segment lost 1 base and the V segment lost 2 bases, leaving 4 bases of the junction unmatched. Germline V gene sequence: CDR1 KGHDR, CDR2 SFDVKD. DNA of the CDR3: TGTGCCACCAGTGATTCTCGGCGGGAGGGCACAGATACGCAGTATTTT. Its protein is CATSDSRREGTDTQYF.

V and J are TRBV4-3 and TRBJ2-2, with 12 bases matching TRBD2. The CDR3 covers 17 residues. From germline, CDR1 is LGHNA and CDR2 YSLEER. V shed 1 base, J shed 4 bases, and the junction held 4 bases outside the gene matches. DNA of the CDR3: TGCGCCAGCAGCCAAGGTGGACTAGCGGGAATCACCGGGGAGCTGTTTTTT. Amino acids: CASSQGGLAGITGELFF.

The V gene is TRBV4-3, the J gene TRBJ2-1; no clear D gene. The germline CDR1 and CDR2 sequences are LGHNA and YSLEER. The germline V and J ends were trimmed by 0 bases and 6 bases, with 12 bases remaining between them. This CDR3 is 15 amino acids long. Here the CDR3 DNA reads TGCGCCAGCAGCCAAGAGGGCACCCGGCGCAATGAGCAGTTCTTC. Its protein is CASSQEGTRRNEQFF.

The V gene is TRBV3-1 (or the pseudogene TRBV3-2), the J gene TRBJ2-3; weak D call: TRBD2 (5 bases). Germline V gene lookup returns CDR1 LGHDT and CDR2 YNNKEL (reference sequence). There are 15 residues in the CDR3. Trimming shortened V by 4 bases and J by 1 base, and 12 bases separated the two germline ends. The CDR3 nucleotides read TGTGCCAGCAGCCGAGAGGAGGTTTGCACAGATACGCAGTATTTT. Translation: CASSREEVCTDTQYF.

Only one count was recorded for this clone. V gene TRBV2 combines with J gene TRBJ2-2; tentative D call: TRBD2 (6 bases). From germline, CDR1 is SNHLY and CDR2 FYNNEI. This CDR3 has 14 amino acids. The V end lost 0 bases, the J end lost 10 bases, and 12 bases lay between the germline ends. The CDR3 sequence: CASSEARGLVELFF. The CDR3 region has the DNA TGTGCCAGCAGTGAAGCGAGGGGACTGGTGGAGCTGTTTTTT.

This sequence joins TRBV18 and TRBJ1-3; 8 nucleotides agree with TRBD1. Germline V gene data show CDR1 as KGHSH and CDR2 as LQKENI. This CDR3 is built from 15 residues. V was clipped by 2 bases and J by 4 bases; unmatched bases: 4. The CDR3 is CASSPNTGGGNTIYF. CDR3 DNA: TGTGCCAGCTCACCAAATACAGGGGGAGGAAACACCATATATTTT.

The CDR3 is CASSYGTGAVNTEAFF. The CDR3 nucleotides read TGTGCCAGCAGTTACGGGACAGGGGCCGTGAACACTGAAGCTTTCTTT. J is TRBJ1-1 and V is TRBV6-5; 10 bases are shared with TRBD1. The CDR3 contains 16 residues. Trimming took 2 bases from V and 0 from J; bases not matched to a gene: 3. Germline CDR1 MNHEY, CDR2 SVGAGI.

This clone was detected a few times. One end of the junction is discordant with germline, which a read error may explain. The chain is built from TRBV3-1 (or the pseudogene TRBV3-2) and TRBJ1-1; D is uncertain. This CDR3 is 14 amino acids long. The germline gives CDR1 LGHDT, CDR2 YNNKEL (reference sequence). DNA of the CDR3: TGTGCCAGCACCCAAGGCGGGGTGAACACTGAAGCTTTCTTT. Translating gives CASTQGGVNTEAFF.

The chain combines TRBV6-5 with TRBJ2-5, with D maybe TRBD1 (5 bases). The germline V gene has CDR1 MNHEY and CDR2 SVGAGI. Trimming took 0 bases from V and 2 from J, leaving 7 bases between them. The length of the CDR3 is 14 residues. CDR3 DNA sequence: TGTGCCAGCAGTTACTCGACAGCGCAAGAGACCCAGTACTTC. This gives the protein CASSYSTAQETQYF.

V gene TRBV2 combines with J gene TRBJ1-5; D unresolved. V was trimmed by 7 bases and J by 3 bases, leaving 22 bases between them. CDR3 length: 17 residues. The germline gives CDR1 SNHLY, CDR2 FYNNEI. The CDR3 nucleotides read TGTGCCAGCACCCTGCATTTATGGCAGACTATCAATCAGCCCCAGCATTTT. Translated, it gives CASTLHLWQTINQPQHF.

The chain carries TRBV6-2 or TRBV6-3 and TRBJ2-1; 8 nucleotides agree with TRBD1. The CDR3 length is 16 residues. V was clipped by 4 bases and J by 7 bases; unmatched bases: 12. Germline CDR1 reads MNHEY; CDR2 reads SVGEGT. CDR3: CASSSWTGLGVNEQFF. In DNA, the CDR3 is TGTGCCAGCAGTTCCTGGACAGGGCTCGGTGTGAATGAGCAGTTCTTC.

V is TRBV12-3 or TRBV12-4 and J is TRBJ2-7, with D perhaps matching TRBD1 (6 bases). The length of the CDR3 is 13 residues. Trimming took off 5 bases at V and 5 bases at J, with 13 bases between the two ends. This CDR3 reads CASSTGNVNEQYF. In DNA form, the CDR3 reads TGTGCCAGCAGTACAGGGAATGTCAACGAGCAGTACTTC.